These T cell receptor beta chains were read from a single sample in a study of spatial heterogeneity in lung cancer. TCRdb reprocessed the 5' RACE reads via MiXCR and lists one record per CDR3 protein. The repertoire holds fewer than 65,000 distinct CDR3 sequences, nearly 6.5% seen once, with 14% to 15% in the top ten. The starting material was PBMCs, obtained at surgery. The receptors shown here come from a female donor with early-stage non-small cell lung cancer. The CDR3 runs from the conserved cysteine through the conserved F or W. A D gene is named only where the DNA matches it firmly. Size tells how often a clone was seen (once, few, many) or the class of an expanded clone, and some rows leave it out.

CDR3aa | CDR3nt | d_gene | j_gene | abundance | v_gene
CSARDNQETQYF | TGCAGCGCCCGGGATAACCAAGAGACCCAGTACTTC | . | TRBJ2-5 | many | TRBV29-1
CASSNWPGQQNNEQFF | TGTGCCAGCAGCAACTGGCCGGGACAGCAGAACAATGAGCAGTTCTTC | TRBD1 | TRBJ2-1 | many | TRBV12-3/TRBV12-4
CASREQGGYNSPLHF | TGTGCCAGCCGAGAACAGGGGGGGTATAATTCACCCCTCCACTTT | TRBD1 | TRBJ1-6 | . | TRBV28
CASSIRTGNSNQPQHF | TGTGCCAGTAGTATCAGGACAGGGAATAGCAATCAGCCCCAGCATTTT | TRBD1 | TRBJ1-5 | once | TRBV19
CASKSGTGGVGELFF | TGTGCCAGCAAGAGCGGGACAGGTGGTGTCGGGGAGCTGTTTTTT | . | TRBJ2-2 | many | TRBV6-1
CSAHRPGQETQYF | TGCAGTGCTCACAGACCGGGCCAAGAGACCCAGTACTTC | . | TRBJ2-5 | many | TRBV20-1
CSARIGLMNTEAFF | TGCAGCGCCAGAATCGGGCTCATGAACACTGAAGCTTTCTTT | . | TRBJ1-1 | many | TRBV29-1
CASSLFAGRTGELFF | TGTGCCAGCAGTTTATTTGCCGGGCGGACCGGGGAGCTGTTTTTT | . | TRBJ2-2 | many | TRBV27
CSVAPRDSYSYNEQFF | TGCAGCGTGGCTCCCCGGGACAGCTACTCCTACAATGAGCAGTTCTTC | TRBD1 | TRBJ2-1 | many | TRBV29-1
CASSQPGGDEQFF | TGTGCCAGCAGTCAACCCGGGGGAGATGAGCAGTTCTTC | . | TRBJ2-1 | many | TRBV6-5
CASSQGVRQLSSYNEQFF | TGTGCCAGCAGCCAAGGGGTTAGACAGTTATCCTCCTACAATGAGCAGTTCTTC | . | TRBJ2-1 | few | TRBV3-1
CASSPGGAPYNEQFF | TGTGCCAGCAGCCCCGGGGGGGCCCCCTACAATGAGCAGTTCTTC | TRBD2 | TRBJ2-1 | once | TRBV6-6
CASSPQAGPYEQYF | TGTGCCAGCAGCCCCCAAGCGGGGCCTTACGAGCAGTACTTC | TRBD2 | TRBJ2-7 | . | TRBV7-2
CATHRDRGTGELFF | TGCGCCACCCACCGGGACAGGGGAACCGGGGAGCTGTTTTTT | TRBD1 | TRBJ2-2 | many | TRBV5-1